This TCR beta chain was identified in a study of prognosis after radiotherapy for stage I lung cancer. Study summary: All non-small cell lung cancer patients were considered medically inoperable. Under 15 men and about 6 women, aged roughly 53 to 95 and with a median age of about 74 years, made up the patients.

Sample collection consisted of 6 to 7 milliliters of peripheral blood drawn at each of two time points. CDR1 and CDR2 (germline): MNHNS, SASEGT. The CDR3 length is 16 residues. V shed 7 bases and J shed 3 bases, with 19 bases lying between them. It was by two-round multiplex PCR that TCR beta CDR3 was amplified from genomic DNA. First-round PCR used primers specific to each TRBV and TRBJ gene. TCRdb recomputed calls from the multiplex PCR reads with MiXCR, one row per CDR3 protein. The table lists 9,500 to 13,000 distinct CDR3 sequences, approximately 53% of them singletons. Source: PBMCs, taken before or after stereotactic body radiation therapy (not recorded which). This TCR derives from a donor over 45 with non-small cell lung cancer. The chain is built from TRBV6-1 and TRBJ1-5, with D possibly being TRBD1 (5 bases). This CDR3 reads CASIPLTGVTNQPQHF. The CDR3 region has the DNA TGTGCCAGCATCCCCCTGACGGGGGTCACCAATCAGCCCCAGCATTTT.